The sequence of this TCR beta chain was determined in a study of PD-1 blockade in mismatch repair-deficient tumors. This CDR3 has 15 residues. Looked up from germline, CDR1 is SGHDN and CDR2 is FVKESK. V gave up 0 bases and J gave up 4 bases, with 12 bases separating them. Here immunoSEQ multiplex PCR was the method, and the copy in TCRdb shows in-frame clones only, minus some. This table has 60,000 to 75,000 clones, about 91% appearing once. This receptor was taken from an adult with mismatch repair-deficient cancer. The J gene is TRBJ1-2, the V gene TRBV14, with D tentatively TRBD1 (6 bases). Specimen: peripheral blood, collected 52 weeks after starting pembrolizumab. CDR3 region: CASSQDSRTAYGYTF. Here the CDR3 DNA reads TGTGCCAGCAGCCAAGATAGCAGGACAGCCTATGGCTACACCTTC.